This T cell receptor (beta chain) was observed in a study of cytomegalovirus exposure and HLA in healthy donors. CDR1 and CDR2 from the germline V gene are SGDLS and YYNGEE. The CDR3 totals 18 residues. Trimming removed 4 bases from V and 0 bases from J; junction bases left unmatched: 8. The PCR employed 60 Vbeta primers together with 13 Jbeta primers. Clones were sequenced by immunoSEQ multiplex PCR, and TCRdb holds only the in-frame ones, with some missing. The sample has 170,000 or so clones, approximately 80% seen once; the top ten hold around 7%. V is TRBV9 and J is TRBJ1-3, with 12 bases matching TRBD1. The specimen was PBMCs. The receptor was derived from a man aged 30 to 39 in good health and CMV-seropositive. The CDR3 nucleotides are TGTGCCAGCAGCACAGGGACAGGGGGCGCAGACTCTGGAAACACCATATATTTT. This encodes CASSTGTGGADSGNTIYF. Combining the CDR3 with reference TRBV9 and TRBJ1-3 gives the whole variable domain DSGVTQTPKHLITATGQRVTLRCSPRSGDLSVYWYQQSLDQGLQFLIQYYNGEERAKGNILERFSAQQFPDLHSELNLSSLELGDSALYFCASSTGTGGADSGNTIYFGEGSWLTVV.